This note documents a single T cell receptor beta chain sequence. Extracted RNA was reverse transcribed, and the resulting cDNA served as sequencing template. Method: immunoSEQ multiplex PCR; TCRdb's copy keeps in-frame clones and lacks some. The table records more than 200,000 clones, roughly two thirds of them present only once. This record belongs to a study of CD8+ T cells in alopecia areata. The CDR3 runs 16 residues. Germline lookup yields CDR1 SQVTM and CDR2 ANQGSEA. V lost 4 bases to trimming and J lost 2 bases; unmatched junction nucleotides: 12. The sample in question was CD4+ T cells sorted from blood, obtained at week 0. The V and J genes are TRBV29-1 and TRBJ2-3, with 7 nucleotides matching TRBD2. The clonotype was recovered from a human donor with alopecia areata. CDR3 sequence (DNA): TGCAGCGTTGTGAACGCCGCCAGCGGGGTCACAGATACGCAGTATTTT. This encodes CSVVNAASGVTDTQYF.